What follows are 17 T cell receptor beta chains derived from one specimen sequenced in a study of ipilimumab plus nivolumab after autologous stem cell transplantation. Produced via immunoSEQ multiplex PCR; TCRdb's table is partial and in-frame only. The table has about 15,000 clones, 71% seen once. Sequenced here: PBMCs, sampled in a trial of ipilimumab plus nivolumab as post-transplant consolidation. The receptors were sampled from a male donor with diffuse large B-cell lymphoma.

This clone was counted once. The chain has TRBV5-1 and TRBJ1-2; D possibly corresponds to TRBD1 (5 bases). The V gene's germline CDR1 is SGHRS and CDR2 YFSETQ. This CDR3 is 13 amino acids long. Trimming left V 0 bases short and J 7 bases short, with 10 bases between. CDR3 region: CASSLATVGGYTF. As DNA, the CDR3 is TGCGCCAGCAGCTTGGCGACAGTTGGTGGCTACACCTTC.

The J gene is TRBJ2-2, the V gene TRBV27; D unclear. CDR1 MNHEY and CDR2 SMNVEV come from the germline V gene (reference sequence). V was shortened by 4 bases and J by 6 bases, with 6 bases between the two germline ends. The CDR3 consists of 12 residues. The CDR3 here is CASSYESGELFF. The CDR3, as DNA: TGTGCCAGCAGTTATGAATCCGGGGAGCTGTTTTTT.

The rearrangement links TRBV19 to TRBJ1-3; D is perhaps TRBD1 (5 bases). Germline-derived CDR1 and CDR2 are LNHDA and SQIVND (reference sequence). Trimming left V 4 bases short and J 1 base short, with 14 bases between. The CDR3 runs to 16 residues. CDR3 sequence reads: CASSKRGPVSGNTIYF. The DNA of the CDR3 is TGTGCCAGTAGTAAACGGGGCCCGGTTTCTGGAAACACCATATATTTT.

J is TRBJ2-1 and V is TRBV5-6, with 7 bases fitting TRBD2. Germline lookup yields CDR1 SGHDT and CDR2 YYEEEE. The CDR3 runs 15 residues. V dropped 0 bases and J dropped 9; count of bases not matched to a gene: 9. As DNA, the CDR3 is TGTGCCAGCAGCTTGGAGACTAGCCCCCGTGCTGAGCAGTTCTTC. It encodes CASSLETSPRAEQFF.

The chain is built from TRBV2 and TRBJ1-1; no clear D. The CDR3 totals 13 residues. CDR1 and CDR2 from the germline V gene are SNHLY and FYNNEI. V was trimmed by 8 bases and J by 1 base, leaving 11 bases between them. This CDR3 reads CASSGSENTEAFF. DNA of the CDR3: TGTGCCAGCTCCGGATCCGAGAACACTGAAGCTTTCTTT.

This chain links TRBV5-1 with TRBJ1-3; TRBD1 is a possible D gene (5 bases). Germline CDR1 is SGHRS and CDR2 is YFSETQ. This CDR3 spans 15 amino acids. The V end lost 2 bases, the J end lost 0 bases, and 9 bases lay between the germline ends. In DNA, the CDR3 is TGCGCCAGCAGCTTATGGGGGGACTCTGGAAACACCATATATTTT. This sequence encodes CASSLWGDSGNTIYF. The variable domain in full, completed from reference TRBV5-1 and TRBJ1-3, reads KAGVTQTPRYLIKTRGQQVTLSCSPISGHRSVSWYQQTPGQGLQFLFEYFSETQRNKGNFPGRFSGRQFSNSRSEMNVSTLELGDSALYLCASSLWGDSGNTIYFGEGSWLTVV.

The chain is built from TRBV27 and TRBJ1-2, with TRBD1 matching over 7 bases. The CDR3 is 16 residues long. Germline V gives CDR1 MNHEY, CDR2 SMNVEV (reference sequence). V dropped 3 bases and J dropped 5; count of bases not matched to a gene: 12. CDR3 DNA sequence: TGTGCCAGCAGTTTCCACGGGAGGGGGCAAGGGTATGGCTACACCTTC. It specifies CASSFHGRGQGYGYTF.

The chain carries TRBV5-1 and TRBJ2-7; TRBD1 might be the D (6 bases). Germline V lookup: CDR1 SGHRS, CDR2 YFSETQ. CDR3 length: 14 amino acids. V was trimmed by 1 base and J by 4 bases, leaving 12 bases between them. CDR3 residues: CASSLSGQGYEQYF. The CDR3 coding sequence is TGCGCCAGCAGCTTGTCGGGGCAGGGGTACGAGCAGTACTTC.

The rearrangement links TRBV5-1 to TRBJ2-5; 9 nucleotides align to TRBD2. V trimming: 0 bases; J trimming: 3 bases; junction bases outside the gene matches: 3. Germline V gives CDR1 SGHRS, CDR2 YFSETQ. The CDR3 consists of 15 residues. In nucleotides, the CDR3 is TGCGCCAGCAGCTTGGGGGGACTAGCAGAAGAGACCCAGTACTTC. As protein: CASSLGGLAEETQYF.

V usage is TRBV11-2 and J usage is TRBJ1-2; a weak D match, TRBD1 (5 bases). V was clipped by 1 base and J by 3 bases, with 9 bases between them. Per germline, CDR1 SGHAT and CDR2 FQNNGV. This CDR3 has 14 residues. In DNA form, the CDR3 reads TGTGCCAGCAGCTTAGGGATACAGGACTATGGCTACACCTTC. Its protein is CASSLGIQDYGYTF.

This chain joins TRBV18 and TRBJ1-5, with TRBD1 as a possible D gene (5 bases). The CDR3 has 15 amino acids. Per the germline V gene, CDR1 is KGHSH and CDR2 is LQKENI. Deletions cut 5 bases from V and 4 bases from J, with 15 bases between. The CDR3 nucleotides read TGTGCCAGCTCATCCGGGACTGGGGGGAATCAGCCCCAGCATTTT. It encodes CASSSGTGGNQPQHF.

Worth noting for this clone: The sample contains more than one DNA sequence encoding this CDR3. The chain joins TRBV7-2 to TRBJ2-7, with 11 bases aligning to TRBD2. Germline V CDR1 and CDR2: SGHTA, FQGNSA. The trim removed 2 bases at V and 3 bases at J, leaving 0 bases unmatched. The CDR3 is 14 amino acids. The CDR3 bases are TGTGCCAGCAGCTTACTAGCGGGAGGCTACGAGCAGTACTTC. As protein: CASSLLAGGYEQYF.

In DNA, the CDR3 is TGTGCCAGCAGCACCGGGACGGTTAATGAGCAGTTCTTC. As protein: CASSTGTVNEQFF. The chain is built from TRBV9 and TRBJ2-1, with D perhaps assigned TRBD1 or TRBD2 (5 bases each). The CDR3 totals 13 residues. Per the germline V gene, CDR1 is SGDLS and CDR2 is YYNGEE. V lost 4 bases and J lost 7, with 12 bases in between.

The chain combines TRBV2 with TRBJ2-3, with D hard to call. The CDR3 runs 14 residues. The V end was cut by 10 bases, the J end by 2 bases, with 16 bases between. Germline-derived CDR1 and CDR2 are SNHLY and FYNNEI. The CDR3 sequence is CANKQRTNTDTQYF. DNA of the CDR3: TGTGCCAACAAACAGAGAACCAACACAGATACGCAGTATTTT.

The V and J genes are TRBV18 and TRBJ1-2; D is unresolved. Germline CDR1 and CDR2: KGHSH and LQKENI. The CDR3 covers 13 residues. With 2 bases removed from V and 8 bases from J, the gap between germline ends came to 12 bases. The DNA for the CDR3 is TGTGCCAGCTCACCAAATGAGCATTTGGGCTACACCTTC. Residues: CASSPNEHLGYTF.

The gene calls are TRBV7-3 and TRBJ1-1; TRBD1 matches at 7 bases. Germline trimming cut 6 bases from V and 8 bases from J; bases unmatched to any gene: 12. Germline V CDR1 and CDR2: SGHTA, FQGTGA. This CDR3 is built from 14 residues. In nucleotides, the CDR3 is TGTGCCAGCAGTCCAACCCGGGACAGAGAAGAAGCTTTCTTT. Protein: CASSPTRDREEAFF.

The chain couples TRBV29-1 to TRBJ2-3, with D hard to call. This CDR3 is built from 13 residues. The V and J ends lost 5 bases and 4 bases respectively, with 13 bases between them. Germline values: CDR1 SQVTM, CDR2 ANQGSEA. CDR3 residues: CSVRASLADTQYF. The CDR3 DNA reads as TGCAGCGTTAGAGCCTCGCTCGCAGATACGCAGTATTTT.